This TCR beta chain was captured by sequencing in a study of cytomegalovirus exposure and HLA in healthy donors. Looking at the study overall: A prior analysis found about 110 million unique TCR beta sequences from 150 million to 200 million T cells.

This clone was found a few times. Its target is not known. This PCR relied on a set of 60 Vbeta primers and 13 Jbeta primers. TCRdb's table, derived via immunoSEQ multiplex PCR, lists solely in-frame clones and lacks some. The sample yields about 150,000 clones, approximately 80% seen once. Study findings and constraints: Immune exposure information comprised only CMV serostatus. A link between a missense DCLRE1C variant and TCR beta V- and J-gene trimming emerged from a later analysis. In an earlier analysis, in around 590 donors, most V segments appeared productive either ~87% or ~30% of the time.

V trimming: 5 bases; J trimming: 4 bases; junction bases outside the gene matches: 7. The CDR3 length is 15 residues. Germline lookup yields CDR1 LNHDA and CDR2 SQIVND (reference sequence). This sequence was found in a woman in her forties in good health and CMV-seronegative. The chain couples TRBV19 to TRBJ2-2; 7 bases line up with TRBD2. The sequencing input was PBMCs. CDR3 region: CASSFRLAGTGELFF. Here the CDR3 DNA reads TGTGCCAGTAGTTTCCGACTAGCCGGCACCGGGGAGCTGTTTTTT.